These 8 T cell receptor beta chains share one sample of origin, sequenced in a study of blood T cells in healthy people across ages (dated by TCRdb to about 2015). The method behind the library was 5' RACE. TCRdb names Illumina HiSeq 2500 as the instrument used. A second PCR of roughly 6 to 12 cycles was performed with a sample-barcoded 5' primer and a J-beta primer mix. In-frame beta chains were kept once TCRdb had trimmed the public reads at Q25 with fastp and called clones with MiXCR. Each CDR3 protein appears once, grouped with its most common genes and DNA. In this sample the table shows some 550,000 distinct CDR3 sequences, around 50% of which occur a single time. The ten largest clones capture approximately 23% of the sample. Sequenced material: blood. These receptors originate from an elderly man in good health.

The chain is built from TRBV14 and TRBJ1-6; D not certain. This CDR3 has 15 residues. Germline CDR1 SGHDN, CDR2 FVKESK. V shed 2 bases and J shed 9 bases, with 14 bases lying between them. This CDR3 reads CASSQQNGFLSPLHF. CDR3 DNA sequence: TGTGCCAGCAGCCAACAAAACGGGTTTCTTTCACCCCTCCACTTT.

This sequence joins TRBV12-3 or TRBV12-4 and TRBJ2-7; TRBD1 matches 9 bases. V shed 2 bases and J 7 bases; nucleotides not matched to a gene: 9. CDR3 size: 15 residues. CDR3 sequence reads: CASSLWDRVSDEQYF. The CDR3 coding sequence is TGTGCCAGCAGTTTATGGGACAGGGTTTCCGATGAGCAGTACTTC.

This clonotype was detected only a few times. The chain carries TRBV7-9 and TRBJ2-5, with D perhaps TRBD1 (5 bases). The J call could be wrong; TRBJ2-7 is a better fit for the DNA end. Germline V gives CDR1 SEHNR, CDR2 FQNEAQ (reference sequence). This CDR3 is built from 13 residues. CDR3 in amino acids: CASSLARVGEQYF. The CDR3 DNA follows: TGTGCCAGCAGCTTAGCCAGGGTAGGCGAGCAGTACTTC.

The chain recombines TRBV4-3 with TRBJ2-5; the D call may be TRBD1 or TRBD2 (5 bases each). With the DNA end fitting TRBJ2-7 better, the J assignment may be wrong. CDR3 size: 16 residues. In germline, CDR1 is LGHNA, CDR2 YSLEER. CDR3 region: CASSQDIAGSGYEQYF. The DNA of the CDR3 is TGCGCCAGCAGCCAAGATATCGCGGGTTCAGGGTACGAGCAGTACTTC.

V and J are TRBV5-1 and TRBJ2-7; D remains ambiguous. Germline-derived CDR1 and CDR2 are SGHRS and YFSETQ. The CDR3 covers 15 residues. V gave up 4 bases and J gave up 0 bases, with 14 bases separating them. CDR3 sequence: CASSVIADSSYEQYF. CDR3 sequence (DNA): TGCGCCAGCAGCGTGATCGCGGATAGCTCCTACGAGCAGTACTTC.

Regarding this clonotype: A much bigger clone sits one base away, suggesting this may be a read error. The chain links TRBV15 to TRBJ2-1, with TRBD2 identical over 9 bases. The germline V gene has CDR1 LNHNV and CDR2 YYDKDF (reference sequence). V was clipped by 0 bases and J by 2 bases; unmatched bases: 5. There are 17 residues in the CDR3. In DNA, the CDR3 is TGTGCCACCAGCAGAGATGGGGCGGGAGGGCCCTACAATGAGCAGTTCTTC. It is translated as CATSRDGAGGPYNEQFF.

The CDR3 DNA reads TGTGCCAGCAGGAGGGGGACGGGCTCCTACGAGCAGTACTTC. It encodes CASRRGTGSYEQYF. This sequence joins TRBV6-2 or TRBV6-3 and TRBJ2-7, with D perhaps TRBD1 (6 bases). With 6 bases removed from V and 0 bases from J, the gap between germline ends came to 12 bases. Germline values: CDR1 MNHEY, CDR2 SVGEGT. The length of the CDR3 is 14 residues.

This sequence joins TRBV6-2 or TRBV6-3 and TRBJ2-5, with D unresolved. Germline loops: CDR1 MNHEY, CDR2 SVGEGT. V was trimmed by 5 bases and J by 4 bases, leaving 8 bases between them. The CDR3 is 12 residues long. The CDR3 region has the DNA TGTGCCAGCAGTGGGGTATCAGAGACCCAGTACTTC. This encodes CASSGVSETQYF.